The present entry profiles one TCR beta chain with its context. Its antigen remains unidentified. Base qualities are not recorded, but no much larger clone differs from it by a single base. These data come from a study of blood T cell repertoires in COVID-19 (TCRdb year 2020). With regard to the full study: Samples from collaborators originated in the United States, Italy and Spain and spanned both the acute and convalescent phases of COVID-19. The prospective study material was composed of cDNA or gDNA derived from T cells, B-cell-depleted T cells, or PBMCs. Deeply sampled blood TCRbeta repertoires from subjects exposed to, actively infected with, or recovered from COVID-19 were included in the dataset. The repertoires were released in a freely available public database meant as a resource for research on the immune response to SARS-CoV-2. The samples were drawn from the first 160 participants of the ongoing ImmuneRACE study and from some 1,300 subjects provided by 6 global collaborators. The sample metadata nearly always contained a de-identified subject ID, COVID-19 status, age in years and sex. HLA class I and class II types, where available, came from metadata supplied by the sample provider rather than from assay-based typing. Broader findings and caveats from the paper: How much clinical and demographic metadata was included differed by source and by participant, and the metadata was provided uncurated.

TCRbeta CDR3 regions were amplified from genomic DNA by means of the immunoSEQ Assay, a bias-controlled multiplex PCR. As for the original processing: Nucleated cell counts per sample were estimated from amplification of reference gene primers within the assay. To quantify the absolute abundance of each unique TCRbeta CDR3 rearrangement, sequence reads were collapsed and filtered. For each sample, productive Simpson clonality was calculated as the square root of Simpson's diversity index over productive rearrangements. Not all clones reach the TCRdb copy of this immuneACCESS table, which keeps in-frame sequences only. Checked studies attribute under half of the gap to unresolved V genes and leave the rest unexplained. The D gene and trimming were derived from the DNA, and the V and J assignments and clone size from that table. The sample records 250,000 to 350,000 clones, around 91% of which are singletons. In total, the top ten clones hold roughly an eighth of the sample.

As encoded in the germline V gene (reference sequence), CDR1 is SGHAT while CDR2 is FQDESV. The germline ends are 17 bases apart after V is trimmed by 4 bases and J by 1 base. The CDR3 measures 16 amino acids from cysteine to phenylalanine. Only the CDR3 portion is preserved as DNA: 48 bases, with reading frame beginning at the first base. Whole blood was collected in K2EDTA tubes by collaborating institutions according to the institutions' own protocols. For TCRbeta analysis, collaborators shipped samples as frozen whole blood, isolated PBMCs, or DNA extracted from either of those sample types. The sequencing sample was made of peripheral blood. The origin of this receptor is an older woman with acute or convalescent COVID-19. The rearranged chain carries TRBV11-1 and TRBJ2-7; the D gene identity is not certain. CDR3 loop: CASSSISGHHSYEQYF. The DNA sequence follows: TGTGCCAGCAGCTCAATCTCTGGCCACCATTCCTACGAGCAGTACTTC.